This T cell receptor (beta chain) was sequenced for a study of T cell responses to AZD1222 COVID-19 vaccine. The study's findings and limits: Regions 160-218 and 743-854 dominated among vaccine-associated CD4 TCRs spanning spike. Unmutated variant regions are reportedly the target of nearly half of TCRs that are spike-specific. Clonal diversity was possibly underestimated; the donors were predominantly white British and more often female. Baseline antibody screening turned up just six or seven seropositive AZD1222 recipients.

Assay: immunoSEQ multiplex PCR; the TCRdb copy retains only in-frame clones and omits some. Of about 150,000 clones in the sample, about 90% were seen once. CDR1 and CDR2 (germline): SGHTA, FQGTGA. The germline V and J ends were trimmed by 2 bases and 0 bases, with 10 bases remaining between them. There are 15 residues in the CDR3. Turning to this clone: Its target is not known.

This clonotype was sampled from an adult who received the AZD1222 COVID-19 vaccine. The chain carries TRBV7-3 and TRBJ2-5, with a tentative D call TRBD1 (6 bases). The specimen was peripheral blood, collected 28 days after the second AZD1222 dose. The CDR3 is CASSLGQGYQETQYF. The CDR3 bases are TGTGCCAGCAGCTTAGGCCAGGGGTACCAAGAGACCCAGTACTTC.